This T cell receptor beta chain appears in the sequencing data of a study of post-analysis software for immune sequencing data. Trimming cost V 1 base and J 3 bases; bases outside gene matches: 7. The CDR3 extends over 17 amino acids. The germline gives CDR1 LGHNA, CDR2 YSLEER. Libraries were made from TCR beta cDNA, and they carried unique molecular identifiers. TCRdb re-analysed the PCR reads in MiXCR, keeping a single row per CDR3 protein. The table has roughly 150,000 distinct CDR3 sequences, 36% seen once. The genes are TRBV4-3 and TRBJ2-3, with TRBD2 identical over 10 bases. The receptor's source is a girl between 5 and 17 years old with multiple sclerosis. The sequencing used blood, collected after autologous hematopoietic stem cell transplantation. DNA for the CDR3: TGCGCCAGCAGCCAAGTGGCTAGCGGGAGTAGTACAGATACGCAGTATTTT. It codes for CASSQVASGSSTDTQYF.